The sequence of this TCR beta chain was determined in a study of blood T cell repertoires in COVID-19. The data were produced by immunoSEQ multiplex PCR, yet TCRdb's version contains in-frame clones alone and is incomplete. The data show around 180,000 clones, with 70% to 85% seen just once and more than 5.5% held by the top ten. Losses at the gene ends were 6 bases for V and 0 bases for J; bases not matched to a gene: 5. This CDR3 is built from 15 residues. CDR1 is MNHNY and CDR2 is SVGAGI in the germline V gene (reference sequence). This sequence joins TRBV6-6 and TRBJ1-5; 7 bases agree with TRBD1. The TCR originated in a human donor in a cohort sampled during active COVID-19. Sequenced: peripheral blood. The CDR3 loop reads CASRPGTDSNQPQHF. CDR3 sequence (DNA): TGTGCCAGCAGACCCGGGACAGATAGCAATCAGCCCCAGCATTTT.